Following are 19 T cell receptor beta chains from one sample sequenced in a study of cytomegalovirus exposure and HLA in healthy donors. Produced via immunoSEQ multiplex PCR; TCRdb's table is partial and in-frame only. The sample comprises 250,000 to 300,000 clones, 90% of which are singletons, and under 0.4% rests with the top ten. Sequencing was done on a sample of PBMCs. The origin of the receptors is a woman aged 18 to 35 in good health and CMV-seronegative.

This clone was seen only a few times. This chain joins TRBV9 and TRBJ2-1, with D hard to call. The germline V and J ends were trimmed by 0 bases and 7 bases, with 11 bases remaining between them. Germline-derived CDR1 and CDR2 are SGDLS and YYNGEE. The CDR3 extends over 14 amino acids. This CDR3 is CASSVETVWNEQFF. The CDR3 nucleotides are TGTGCCAGCAGCGTAGAAACAGTTTGGAATGAGCAGTTCTTC. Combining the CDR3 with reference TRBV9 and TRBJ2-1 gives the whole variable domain DSGVTQTPKHLITATGQRVTLRCSPRSGDLSVYWYQQSLDQGLQFLIQYYNGEERAKGNILERFSAQQFPDLHSELNLSSLELGDSALYFCASSVETVWNEQFFGPGTRLTVL.

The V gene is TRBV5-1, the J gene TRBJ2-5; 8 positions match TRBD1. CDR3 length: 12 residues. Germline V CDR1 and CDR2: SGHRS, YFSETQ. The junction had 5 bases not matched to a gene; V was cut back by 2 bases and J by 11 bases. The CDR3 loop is CASSFQGALQYF. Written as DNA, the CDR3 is TGCGCCAGCAGCTTTCAGGGGGCGCTTCAGTACTTC.

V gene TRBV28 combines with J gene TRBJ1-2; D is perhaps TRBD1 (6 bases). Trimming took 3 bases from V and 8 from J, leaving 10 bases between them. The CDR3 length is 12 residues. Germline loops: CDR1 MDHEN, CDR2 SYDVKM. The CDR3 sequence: CASSFGGLGYTF. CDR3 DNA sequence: TGTGCCAGCAGTTTCGGGGGGCTGGGCTACACCTTC.

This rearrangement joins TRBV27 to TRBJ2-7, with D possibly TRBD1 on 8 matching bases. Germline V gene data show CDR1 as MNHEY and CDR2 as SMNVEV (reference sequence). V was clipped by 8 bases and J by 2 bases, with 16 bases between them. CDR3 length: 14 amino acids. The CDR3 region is CASRNRGGPYEQYF. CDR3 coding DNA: TGTGCCAGCCGTAACAGGGGGGGTCCCTACGAGCAGTACTTC.

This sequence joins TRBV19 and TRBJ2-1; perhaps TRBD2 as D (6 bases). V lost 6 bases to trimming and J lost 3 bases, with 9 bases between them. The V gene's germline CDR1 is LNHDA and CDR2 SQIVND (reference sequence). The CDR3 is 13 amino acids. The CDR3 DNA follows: TGTGCCAGTAGGCGGGACTTCTACAATGAGCAGTTCTTC. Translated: CASRRDFYNEQFF. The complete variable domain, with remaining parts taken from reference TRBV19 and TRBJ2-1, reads DGGITQSPKYLFRKEGQNVTLSCEQNLNHDAMYWYRQDPGQGLRLIYYSQIVNDFQKGDIAEGYSVSREKKESFPLTVTSAQKNPTAFYLCASRRDFYNEQFFGPGTRLTVL.

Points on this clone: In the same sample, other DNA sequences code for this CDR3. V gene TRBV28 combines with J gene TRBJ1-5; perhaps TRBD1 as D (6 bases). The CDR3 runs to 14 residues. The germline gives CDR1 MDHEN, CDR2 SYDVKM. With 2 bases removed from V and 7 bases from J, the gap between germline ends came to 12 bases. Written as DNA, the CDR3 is TGTGCCAGCAGTTTAGGGGGCGCGGGCCAGCCCCAGCATTTT. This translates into CASSLGGAGQPQHF.

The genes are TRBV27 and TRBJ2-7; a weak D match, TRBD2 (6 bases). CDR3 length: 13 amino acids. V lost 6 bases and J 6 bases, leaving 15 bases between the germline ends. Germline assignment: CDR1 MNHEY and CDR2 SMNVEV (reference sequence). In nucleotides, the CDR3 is TGTGCCAGCAGAGTCCTTGACGGGGGCGAGCAGTACTTC. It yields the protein CASRVLDGGEQYF.

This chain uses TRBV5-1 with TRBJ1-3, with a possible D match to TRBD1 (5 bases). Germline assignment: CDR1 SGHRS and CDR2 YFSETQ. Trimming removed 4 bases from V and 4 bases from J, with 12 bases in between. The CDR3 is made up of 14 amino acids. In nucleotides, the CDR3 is TGCGCCAGCAGCCCCAGCGGGGGAGGAAACACCATATATTTT. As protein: CASSPSGGGNTIYF.

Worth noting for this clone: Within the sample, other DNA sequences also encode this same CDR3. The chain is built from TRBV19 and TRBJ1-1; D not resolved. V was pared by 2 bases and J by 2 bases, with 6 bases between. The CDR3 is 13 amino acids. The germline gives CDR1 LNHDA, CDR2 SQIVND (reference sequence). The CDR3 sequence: CASSISGNTEAFF. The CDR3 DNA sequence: TGTGCCAGTAGTATATCCGGTAACACTGAAGCTTTCTTT. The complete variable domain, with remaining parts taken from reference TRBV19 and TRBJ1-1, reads DGGITQSPKYLFRKEGQNVTLSCEQNLNHDAMYWYRQDPGQGLRLIYYSQIVNDFQKGDIAEGYSVSREKKESFPLTVTSAQKNPTAFYLCASSISGNTEAFFGQGTRLTVV.

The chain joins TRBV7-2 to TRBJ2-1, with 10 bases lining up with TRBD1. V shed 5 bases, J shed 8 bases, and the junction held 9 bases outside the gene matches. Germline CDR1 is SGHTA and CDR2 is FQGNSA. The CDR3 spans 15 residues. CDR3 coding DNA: TGTGCCAGCAGCCTTCGACAGGGGGCGTCTTATGAGCAGTTCTTC. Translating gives CASSLRQGASYEQFF.

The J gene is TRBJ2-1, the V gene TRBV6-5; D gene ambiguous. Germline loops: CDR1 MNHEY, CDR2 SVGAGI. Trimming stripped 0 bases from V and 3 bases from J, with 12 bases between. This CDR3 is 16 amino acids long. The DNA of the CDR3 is TGTGCCAGCAGTTACTCGTCCAGGTTCGGCTACAATGAGCAGTTCTTC. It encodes CASSYSSRFGYNEQFF.

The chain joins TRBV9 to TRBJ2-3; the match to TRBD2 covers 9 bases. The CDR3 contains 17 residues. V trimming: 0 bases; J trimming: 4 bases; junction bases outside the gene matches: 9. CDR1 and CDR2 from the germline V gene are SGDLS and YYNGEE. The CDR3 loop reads CASSVAVRGGLADTQYF. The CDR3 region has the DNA TGTGCCAGCAGCGTAGCTGTGCGGGGGGGCCTTGCAGATACGCAGTATTTT.

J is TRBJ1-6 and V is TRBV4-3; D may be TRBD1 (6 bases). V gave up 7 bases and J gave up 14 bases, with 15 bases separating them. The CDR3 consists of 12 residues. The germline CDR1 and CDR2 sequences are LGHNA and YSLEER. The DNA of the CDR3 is TGCGCCAGCACTACAGGGAGGGAGGCCCTCCACTTT. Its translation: CASTTGREALHF.

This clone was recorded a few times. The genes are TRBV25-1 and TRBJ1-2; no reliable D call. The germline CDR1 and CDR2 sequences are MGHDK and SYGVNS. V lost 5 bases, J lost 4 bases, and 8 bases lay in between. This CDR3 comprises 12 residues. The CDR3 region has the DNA TGTGCCAGCAGTTTGGGCGCCTATGGCTACACCTTC. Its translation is CASSLGAYGYTF.

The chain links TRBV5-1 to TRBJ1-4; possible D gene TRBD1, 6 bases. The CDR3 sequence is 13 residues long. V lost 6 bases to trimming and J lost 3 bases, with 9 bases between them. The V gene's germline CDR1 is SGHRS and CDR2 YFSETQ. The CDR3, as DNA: TGCGCCAGCACCTCAGGGGCTAATGAAAAACTGTTTTTT. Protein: CASTSGANEKLFF.

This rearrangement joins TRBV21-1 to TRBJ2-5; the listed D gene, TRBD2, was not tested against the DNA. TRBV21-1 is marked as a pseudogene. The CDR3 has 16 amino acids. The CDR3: CASSKRLGSFSETQYF. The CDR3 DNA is TGTGCCAGCAGCAAGAGGCTAGGTTCTTTTAGTGAGACCCAGTACTTC.

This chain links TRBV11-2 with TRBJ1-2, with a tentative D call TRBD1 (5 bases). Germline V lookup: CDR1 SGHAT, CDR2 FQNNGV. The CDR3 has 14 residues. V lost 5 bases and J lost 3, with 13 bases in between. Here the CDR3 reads CASSPEWGDYGYTF. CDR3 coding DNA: TGTGCCAGCAGCCCGGAATGGGGGGACTATGGCTACACCTTC.

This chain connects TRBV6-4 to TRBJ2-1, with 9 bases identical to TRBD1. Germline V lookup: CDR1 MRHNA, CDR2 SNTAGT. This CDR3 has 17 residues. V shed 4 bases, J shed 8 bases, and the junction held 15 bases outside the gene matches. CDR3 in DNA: TGTGCCAGCAGTGTCACCACATATCGACAGGGGGGTGATGAGCAGTTCTTC. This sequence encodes CASSVTTYRQGGDEQFF.

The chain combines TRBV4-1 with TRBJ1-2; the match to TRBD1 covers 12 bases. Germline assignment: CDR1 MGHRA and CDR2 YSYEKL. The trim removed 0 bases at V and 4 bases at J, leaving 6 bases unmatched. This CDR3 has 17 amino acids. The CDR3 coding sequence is TGCGCCAGCAGCCAAGATAGGGGACAGGGGGCTAGCTATGGCTACACCTTC. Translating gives CASSQDRGQGASYGYTF.